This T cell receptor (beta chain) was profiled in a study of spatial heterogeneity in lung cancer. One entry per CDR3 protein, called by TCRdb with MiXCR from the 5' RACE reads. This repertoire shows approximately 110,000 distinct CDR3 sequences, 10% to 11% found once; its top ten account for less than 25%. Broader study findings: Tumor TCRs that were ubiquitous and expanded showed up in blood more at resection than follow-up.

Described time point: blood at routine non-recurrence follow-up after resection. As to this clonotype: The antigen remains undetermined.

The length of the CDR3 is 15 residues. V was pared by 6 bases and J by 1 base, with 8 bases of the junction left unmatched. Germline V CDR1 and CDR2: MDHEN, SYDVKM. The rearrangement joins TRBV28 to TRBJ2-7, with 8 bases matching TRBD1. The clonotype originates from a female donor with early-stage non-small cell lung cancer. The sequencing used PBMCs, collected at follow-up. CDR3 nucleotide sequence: TGTGCCAGCAGCTCATCAGGACAGGGATCCTACGAGCAGTACTTC. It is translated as CASSSSGQGSYEQYF.